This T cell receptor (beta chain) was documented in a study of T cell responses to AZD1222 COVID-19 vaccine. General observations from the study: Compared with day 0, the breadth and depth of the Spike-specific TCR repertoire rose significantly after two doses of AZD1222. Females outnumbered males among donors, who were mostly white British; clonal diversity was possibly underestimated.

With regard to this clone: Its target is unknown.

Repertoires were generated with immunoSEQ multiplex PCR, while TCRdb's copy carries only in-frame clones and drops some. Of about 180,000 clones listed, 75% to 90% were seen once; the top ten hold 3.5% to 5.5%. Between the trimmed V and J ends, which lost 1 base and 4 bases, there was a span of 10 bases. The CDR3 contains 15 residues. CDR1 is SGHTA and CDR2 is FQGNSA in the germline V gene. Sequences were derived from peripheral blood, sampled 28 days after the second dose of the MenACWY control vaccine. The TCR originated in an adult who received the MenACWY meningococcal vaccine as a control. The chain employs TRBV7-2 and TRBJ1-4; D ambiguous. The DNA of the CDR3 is TGTGCCAGCAGCTTAGTTTCTAGCCTTAATGAAAAACTGTTTTTT. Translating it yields CASSLVSSLNEKLFF.